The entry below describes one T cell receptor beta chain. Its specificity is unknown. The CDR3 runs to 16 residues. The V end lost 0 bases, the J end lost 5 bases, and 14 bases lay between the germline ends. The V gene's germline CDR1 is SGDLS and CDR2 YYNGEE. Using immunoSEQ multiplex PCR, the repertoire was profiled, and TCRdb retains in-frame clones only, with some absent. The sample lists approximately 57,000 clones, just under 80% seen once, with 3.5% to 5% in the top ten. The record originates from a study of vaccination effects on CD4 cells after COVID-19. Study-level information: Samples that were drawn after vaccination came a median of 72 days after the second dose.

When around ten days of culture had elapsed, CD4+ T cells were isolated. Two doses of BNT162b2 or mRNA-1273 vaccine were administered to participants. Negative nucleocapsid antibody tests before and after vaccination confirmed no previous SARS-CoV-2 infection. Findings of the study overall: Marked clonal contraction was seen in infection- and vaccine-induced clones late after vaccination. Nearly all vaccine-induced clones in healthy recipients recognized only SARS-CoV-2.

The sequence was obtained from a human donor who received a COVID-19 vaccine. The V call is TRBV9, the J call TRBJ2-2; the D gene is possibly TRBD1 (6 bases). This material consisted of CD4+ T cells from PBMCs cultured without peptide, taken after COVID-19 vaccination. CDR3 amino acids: CASSVEAAGDTGELFF. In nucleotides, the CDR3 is TGTGCCAGCAGCGTAGAGGCGGCAGGGGATACCGGGGAGCTGTTTTTT.